Listed below are T cell receptor beta chains from one sample, sequenced in a study of control samples from healthy donors and cancer patients. Repertoires were generated with immunoSEQ multiplex PCR, while TCRdb's copy carries only in-frame clones and drops some. The sample includes approximately 100,000 clones, around 90% of them seen just once. Sequencing was performed on blood. The receptors were sampled from a man aged 25 to 40 in good health. Each CDR3 is given with its conserved first and last residue. The D gene is left open where the match is weak. Expanded clones get a size class; other rows say once, few or many, or leave the size out.

j_call: TRBJ1-3; clone_size: .; d_call: TRBD1; v_call: TRBV7-2; cdr3_aa: CASSLAGTAGNTIYF; cdr3_nt: TGTGCCAGCAGCTTAGCTGGGACAGCGGGAAACACCATATATTTT
j_call: TRBJ2-1; clone_size: .; d_call: TRBD2; v_call: TRBV7-8; cdr3_aa: CASSLLSGSSGEQFF; cdr3_nt: TGTGCCAGCAGCTTACTAAGCGGGAGCTCGGGTGAGCAGTTCTTC
j_call: TRBJ2-1; clone_size: .; d_call: TRBD2; v_call: TRBV7-3; cdr3_aa: CASSWTSGREQFF; cdr3_nt: TGTGCCAGCAGCTGGACTAGCGGGAGGGAGCAGTTCTTC
j_call: TRBJ1-3; clone_size: once; d_call: .; v_call: TRBV27; cdr3_aa: CASSSPGSGNTIYF; cdr3_nt: TGTGCCAGCAGCTCCCCAGGCTCTGGAAACACCATATATTTT
j_call: TRBJ2-6; clone_size: .; d_call: .; v_call: TRBV6-4; cdr3_aa: CASSDISGANVLTF; cdr3_nt: TGTGCCAGCAGTGATATCTCTGGGGCCAACGTCCTGACTTTC
j_call: TRBJ2-3; clone_size: few; d_call: .; v_call: TRBV4-2; cdr3_aa: CASSPRKGGGGGADTQYF; cdr3_nt: TGTGCCAGCAGCCCCCGAAAGGGGGGCGGGGGTGGGGCAGATACGCAGTATTTT
j_call: TRBJ2-5; clone_size: .; d_call: .; v_call: TRBV9; cdr3_aa: CASSVATHETQYF; cdr3_nt: TGTGCCAGCAGCGTAGCTACTCATGAGACCCAGTACTTC
j_call: TRBJ1-2; clone_size: once; d_call: TRBD1; v_call: TRBV3-1/TRBV3-2; cdr3_aa: CASSQSDRVSNGYTF; cdr3_nt: TGTGCCAGCAGCCAATCGGACAGGGTGTCAAATGGCTACACCTTC
j_call: TRBJ2-2; clone_size: .; d_call: .; v_call: TRBV20-1; cdr3_aa: CSASLGGTNTGELFF; cdr3_nt: TGCAGTGCTAGTTTGGGCGGAACGAACACCGGGGAGCTGTTTTTT
j_call: TRBJ2-1; clone_size: .; d_call: TRBD2; v_call: TRBV3-1/TRBV3-2; cdr3_aa: CASSQDGTSGSGPSYNEQFF; cdr3_nt: TGTGCCAGCAGCCAAGATGGGACTAGCGGGAGTGGTCCTTCCTACAATGAGCAGTTCTTC
j_call: TRBJ2-7; clone_size: .; d_call: TRBD1; v_call: TRBV5-1; cdr3_aa: CASSLLTGGASYEQYF; cdr3_nt: TGCGCCAGCAGCTTGCTCACAGGGGGCGCGTCCTACGAGCAGTACTTC
j_call: TRBJ2-3; clone_size: .; d_call: .; v_call: TRBV15; cdr3_aa: CATSRQDPRDTQYF; cdr3_nt: TGTGCCACTAGCAGACAGGACCCACGCGATACGCAGTATTTT
j_call: TRBJ2-7; clone_size: .; d_call: .; v_call: TRBV11-2; cdr3_aa: CASSFHRAYEQYF; cdr3_nt: TGTGCCAGCAGCTTTCACAGGGCGTACGAGCAGTACTTC
j_call: TRBJ1-4; clone_size: .; d_call: .; v_call: TRBV30; cdr3_aa: CAWSKRQINEKLFF; cdr3_nt: TGTGCCTGGAGCAAGCGGCAGATTAATGAAAAACTGTTTTTT
j_call: TRBJ2-1; clone_size: .; d_call: TRBD1; v_call: TRBV28; cdr3_aa: CASSLMDRVNEQFF; cdr3_nt: TGTGCCAGCAGTTTGATGGACAGGGTTAATGAGCAGTTCTTC
j_call: TRBJ2-6; clone_size: .; d_call: .; v_call: TRBV18; cdr3_aa: CASSPLDSSGANVLTF; cdr3_nt: TGTGCCAGCTCACCATTGGATAGCTCTGGGGCCAACGTCCTGACTTTC
j_call: TRBJ2-1; clone_size: .; d_call: .; v_call: TRBV27; cdr3_aa: CASSPNPTPPRFKGSYNEQFF; cdr3_nt: TGTGCCAGCAGTCCTAACCCGACACCCCCAAGGTTTAAGGGCTCCTACAATGAGCAGTTCTTC
j_call: TRBJ1-1; clone_size: .; d_call: .; v_call: TRBV11-2; cdr3_aa: CASTLQGTEAFF; cdr3_nt: TGTGCCAGCACCCTCCAGGGAACTGAAGCTTTCTTT
j_call: TRBJ1-6; clone_size: .; d_call: .; v_call: TRBV7-9; cdr3_aa: CASSPRDTYSPLHF; cdr3_nt: TGTGCCAGCAGCCCCAGGGACACCTATTCACCCCTCCACTTT
j_call: TRBJ2-2; clone_size: .; d_call: .; v_call: TRBV5-5; cdr3_aa: CASSLNPGVPSNTGELFF; cdr3_nt: TGTGCCAGCAGCTTAAACCCGGGGGTCCCCTCGAACACCGGGGAGCTGTTTTTT
j_call: TRBJ1-1; clone_size: .; d_call: .; v_call: TRBV5-5; cdr3_aa: CASSQRDGTEAFF; cdr3_nt: TGTGCCAGCAGCCAAAGGGACGGGACTGAAGCTTTCTTT
j_call: TRBJ1-4; clone_size: .; d_call: .; v_call: TRBV27; cdr3_aa: CASSHGRRSDATNEKLFF; cdr3_nt: TGTGCCAGCAGCCACGGTAGGCGATCGGATGCAACTAATGAAAAACTGTTTTTT
j_call: TRBJ2-5; clone_size: .; d_call: TRBD1; v_call: TRBV30; cdr3_aa: CAWTDRAQETQYF; cdr3_nt: TGTGCCTGGACGGACAGGGCACAAGAGACCCAGTACTTC
j_call: TRBJ1-5; clone_size: .; d_call: TRBD1; v_call: TRBV11-2; cdr3_aa: CASSQGDRGFQPQHF; cdr3_nt: TGTGCCAGCAGCCAGGGGGACAGGGGTTTTCAGCCCCAGCATTTT
j_call: TRBJ2-5; clone_size: .; d_call: .; v_call: TRBV14; cdr3_aa: CASSQDVPGGIETQYF; cdr3_nt: TGTGCCAGCAGCCAAGACGTCCCCGGGGGCATAGAGACCCAGTACTTC
j_call: TRBJ2-5; clone_size: once; d_call: .; v_call: TRBV15; cdr3_aa: CATSRDWSDQETQYF; cdr3_nt: TGTGCCACCAGCAGAGATTGGAGCGACCAAGAGACCCAGTACTTC
j_call: TRBJ2-2; clone_size: .; d_call: .; v_call: TRBV9; cdr3_aa: CASSVSDTGELFF; cdr3_nt: TGTGCCAGCAGCGTATCCGACACCGGGGAGCTGTTTTTT
j_call: TRBJ2-2; clone_size: .; d_call: .; v_call: TRBV25-1; cdr3_aa: CASSDPSSGRTGELFF; cdr3_nt: TGTGCCAGCAGTGATCCTTCGTCAGGGCGGACCGGGGAGCTGTTTTTT
j_call: TRBJ1-2; clone_size: .; d_call: TRBD1; v_call: TRBV18; cdr3_aa: CASSPTGVDYGYTF; cdr3_nt: TGTGCCAGCTCACCAACAGGGGTGGACTATGGCTACACCTTC
j_call: TRBJ1-4; clone_size: once; d_call: TRBD1; v_call: TRBV7-8; cdr3_aa: CASSLAGAPGTGGKLFF; cdr3_nt: TGTGCCAGCAGCTTAGCCGGTGCACCCGGGACAGGTGGAAAACTGTTTTTT
j_call: TRBJ1-3; clone_size: .; d_call: .; v_call: TRBV9; cdr3_aa: CASSVDLGSGNTIYF; cdr3_nt: TGTGCCAGCAGCGTAGACCTTGGCTCTGGAAACACCATATATTTT
j_call: TRBJ2-3; clone_size: .; d_call: .; v_call: TRBV7-9; cdr3_aa: CASSLLQADTQYF; cdr3_nt: TGTGCCAGCAGCCTGTTGCAAGCAGATACGCAGTATTTT
j_call: TRBJ1-4; clone_size: .; d_call: .; v_call: TRBV19; cdr3_aa: CASSTLGEASEKLFF; cdr3_nt: TGTGCCAGTAGTACCCTCGGGGAGGCAAGTGAAAAACTGTTTTTT
j_call: TRBJ2-5; clone_size: .; d_call: .; v_call: TRBV5-1; cdr3_aa: CASSARGGAETQYF; cdr3_nt: TGCGCCAGCAGCGCCCGTGGGGGCGCAGAGACCCAGTACTTC
j_call: TRBJ1-5; clone_size: .; d_call: .; v_call: TRBV7-6; cdr3_aa: CASSPQRYRNQPQHF; cdr3_nt: TGTGCCAGCAGCCCACAAAGATACAGGAATCAGCCCCAGCATTTT